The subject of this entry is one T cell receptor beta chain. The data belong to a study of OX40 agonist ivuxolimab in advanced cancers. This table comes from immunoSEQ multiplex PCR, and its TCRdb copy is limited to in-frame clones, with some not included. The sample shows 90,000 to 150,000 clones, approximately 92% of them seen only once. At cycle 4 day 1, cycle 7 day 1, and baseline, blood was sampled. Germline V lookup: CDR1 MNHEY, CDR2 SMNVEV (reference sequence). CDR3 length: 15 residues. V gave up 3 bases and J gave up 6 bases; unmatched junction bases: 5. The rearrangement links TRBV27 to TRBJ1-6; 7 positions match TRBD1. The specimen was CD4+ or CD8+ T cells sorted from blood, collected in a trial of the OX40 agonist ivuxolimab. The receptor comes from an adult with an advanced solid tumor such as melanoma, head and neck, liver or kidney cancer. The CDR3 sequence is CASSFTGVVNSPLHF. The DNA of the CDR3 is TGTGCCAGCAGTTTTACAGGGGTCGTTAATTCACCCCTCCACTTT.